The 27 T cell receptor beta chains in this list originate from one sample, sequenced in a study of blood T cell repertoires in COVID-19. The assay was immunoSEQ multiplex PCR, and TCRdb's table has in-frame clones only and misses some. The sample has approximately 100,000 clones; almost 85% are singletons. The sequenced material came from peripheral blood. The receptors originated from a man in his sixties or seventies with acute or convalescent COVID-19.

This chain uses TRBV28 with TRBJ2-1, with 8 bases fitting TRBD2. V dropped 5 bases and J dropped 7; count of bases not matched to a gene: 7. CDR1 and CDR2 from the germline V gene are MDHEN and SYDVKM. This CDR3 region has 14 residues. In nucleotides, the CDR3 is TGTGCCAGCAGTAGCGGGAGCTTAAGGAATGAGCAGTTCTTC. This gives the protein CASSSGSLRNEQFF.

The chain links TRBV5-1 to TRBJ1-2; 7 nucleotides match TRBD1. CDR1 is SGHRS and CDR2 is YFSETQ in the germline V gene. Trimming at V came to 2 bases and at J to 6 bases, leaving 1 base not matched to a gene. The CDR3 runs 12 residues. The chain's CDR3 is CASSLDRDGYTF. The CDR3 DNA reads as TGCGCCAGCAGCTTAGACAGGGATGGCTACACCTTC.

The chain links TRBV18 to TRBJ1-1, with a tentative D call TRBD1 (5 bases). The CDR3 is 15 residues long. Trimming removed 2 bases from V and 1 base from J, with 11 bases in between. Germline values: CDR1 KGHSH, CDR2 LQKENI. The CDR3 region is CASSPSQGQNTEAFF. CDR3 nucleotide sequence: TGTGCCAGCTCACCATCTCAGGGTCAGAACACTGAAGCTTTCTTT.

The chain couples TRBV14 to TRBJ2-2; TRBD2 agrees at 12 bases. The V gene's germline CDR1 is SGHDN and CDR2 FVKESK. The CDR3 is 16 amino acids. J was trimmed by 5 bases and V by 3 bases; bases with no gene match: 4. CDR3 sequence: CASSHPGLAGTGELFF. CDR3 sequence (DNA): TGTGCCAGCAGCCACCCGGGACTAGCGGGTACCGGGGAGCTGTTTTTT.

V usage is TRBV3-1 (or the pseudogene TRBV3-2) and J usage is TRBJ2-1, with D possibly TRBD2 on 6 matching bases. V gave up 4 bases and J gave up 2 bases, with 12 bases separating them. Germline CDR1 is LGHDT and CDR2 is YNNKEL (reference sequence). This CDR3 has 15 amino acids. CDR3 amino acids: CASSRRELAYNEQFF. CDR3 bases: TGTGCCAGCAGCCGGAGGGAGTTGGCCTACAATGAGCAGTTCTTC.

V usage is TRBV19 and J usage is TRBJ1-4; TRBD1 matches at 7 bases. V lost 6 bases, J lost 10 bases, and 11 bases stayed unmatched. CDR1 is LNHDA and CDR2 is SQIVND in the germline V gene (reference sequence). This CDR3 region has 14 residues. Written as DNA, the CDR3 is TGTGCCAGTAGCCTCCCGGGACAGCGTGGAAAACTGTTTTTT. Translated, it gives CASSLPGQRGKLFF.

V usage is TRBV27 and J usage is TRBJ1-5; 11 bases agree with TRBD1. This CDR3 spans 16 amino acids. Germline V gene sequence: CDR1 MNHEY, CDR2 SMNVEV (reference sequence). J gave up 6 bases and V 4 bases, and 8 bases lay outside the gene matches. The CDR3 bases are TGTGCCAGCAGTTCCGGGACAGGGGGAATCGGTCAGCCCCAGCATTTT. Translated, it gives CASSSGTGGIGQPQHF.

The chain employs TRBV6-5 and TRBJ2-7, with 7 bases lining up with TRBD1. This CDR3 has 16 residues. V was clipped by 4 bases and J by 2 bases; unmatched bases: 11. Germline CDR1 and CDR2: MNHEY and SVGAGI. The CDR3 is CASSSLRRDSAYEQYF. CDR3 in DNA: TGTGCCAGCAGTTCCCTCCGCCGGGACAGCGCCTACGAGCAGTACTTC.

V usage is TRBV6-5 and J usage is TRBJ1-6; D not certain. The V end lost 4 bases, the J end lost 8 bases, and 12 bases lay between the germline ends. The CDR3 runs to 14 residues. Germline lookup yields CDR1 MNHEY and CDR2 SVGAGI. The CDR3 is CASSLPSQYSPLHF. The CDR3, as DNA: TGTGCCAGCAGTTTGCCCAGTCAGTATTCACCCCTCCACTTT.

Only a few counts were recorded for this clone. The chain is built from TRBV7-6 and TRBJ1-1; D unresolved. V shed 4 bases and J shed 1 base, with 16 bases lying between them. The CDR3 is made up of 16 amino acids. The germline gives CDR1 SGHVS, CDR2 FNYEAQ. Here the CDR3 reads CASSSRHGSTNTEAFF. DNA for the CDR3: TGTGCCAGCAGCTCTCGACACGGGAGTACGAACACTGAAGCTTTCTTT.

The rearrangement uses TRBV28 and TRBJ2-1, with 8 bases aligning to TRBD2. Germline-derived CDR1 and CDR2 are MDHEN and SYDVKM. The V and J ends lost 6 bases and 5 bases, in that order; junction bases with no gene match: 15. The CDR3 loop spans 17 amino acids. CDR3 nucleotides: TGTGCCAGCAGCCCAGGACTAGCCCGGTTGAAGAACAATGAGCAGTTCTTC. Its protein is CASSPGLARLKNNEQFF. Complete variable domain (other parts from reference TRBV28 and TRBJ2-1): DVKVTQSSRYLVKRTGEKVFLECVQDMDHENMFWYRQDPGLGLRLIYFSYDVKMKEKGDIPEGYSVSREKKERFSLILESASTNQTSMYLCASSPGLARLKNNEQFFGPGTRLTVL.

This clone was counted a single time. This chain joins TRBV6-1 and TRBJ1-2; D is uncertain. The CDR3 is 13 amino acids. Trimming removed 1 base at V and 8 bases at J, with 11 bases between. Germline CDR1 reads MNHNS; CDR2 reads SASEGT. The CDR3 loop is CASSEGRNRGYTF. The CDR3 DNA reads TGTGCCAGCAGTGAAGGCCGAAACCGGGGCTACACCTTC.

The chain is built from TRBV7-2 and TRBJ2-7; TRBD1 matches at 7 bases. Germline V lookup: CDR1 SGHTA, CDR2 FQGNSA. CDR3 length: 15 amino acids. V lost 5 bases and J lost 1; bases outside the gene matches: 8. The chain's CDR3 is CASSSKGQKSYEQYF. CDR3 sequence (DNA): TGTGCCAGCAGCAGCAAGGGACAGAAGTCCTACGAGCAGTACTTC.

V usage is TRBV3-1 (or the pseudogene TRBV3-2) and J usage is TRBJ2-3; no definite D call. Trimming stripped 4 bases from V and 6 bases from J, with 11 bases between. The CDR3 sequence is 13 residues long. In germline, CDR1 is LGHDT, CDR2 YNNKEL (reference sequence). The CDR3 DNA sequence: TGTGCCAGCAGCCGATCTAGATTGGATACGCAGTATTTT. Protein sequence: CASSRSRLDTQYF.

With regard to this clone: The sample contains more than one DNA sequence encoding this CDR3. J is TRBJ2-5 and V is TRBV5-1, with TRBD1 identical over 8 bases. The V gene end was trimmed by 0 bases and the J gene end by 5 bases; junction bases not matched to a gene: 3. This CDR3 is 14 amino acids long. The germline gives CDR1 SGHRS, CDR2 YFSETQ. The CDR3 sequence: CASSLGTGLETQYF. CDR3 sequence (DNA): TGCGCCAGCAGCTTGGGGACAGGGTTGGAGACCCAGTACTTC. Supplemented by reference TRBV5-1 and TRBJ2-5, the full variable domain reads KAGVTQTPRYLIKTRGQQVTLSCSPISGHRSVSWYQQTPGQGLQFLFEYFSETQRNKGNFPGRFSGRQFSNSRSEMNVSTLELGDSALYLCASSLGTGLETQYFGPGTRLLVL.

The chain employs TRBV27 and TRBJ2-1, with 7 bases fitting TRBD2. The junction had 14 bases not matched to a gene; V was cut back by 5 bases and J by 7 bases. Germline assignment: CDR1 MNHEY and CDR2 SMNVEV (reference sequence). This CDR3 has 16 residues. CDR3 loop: CASSPWGGGPGNEQFF. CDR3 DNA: TGTGCCAGCAGTCCTTGGGGGGGAGGGCCAGGGAATGAGCAGTTCTTC.

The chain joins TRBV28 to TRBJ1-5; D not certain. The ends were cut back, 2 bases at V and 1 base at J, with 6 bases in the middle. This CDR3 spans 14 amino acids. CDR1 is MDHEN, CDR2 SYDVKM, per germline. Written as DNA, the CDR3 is TGTGCCAGCAGTTTAAGAGCCAGCAATCAGCCCCAGCATTTT. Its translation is CASSLRASNQPQHF.

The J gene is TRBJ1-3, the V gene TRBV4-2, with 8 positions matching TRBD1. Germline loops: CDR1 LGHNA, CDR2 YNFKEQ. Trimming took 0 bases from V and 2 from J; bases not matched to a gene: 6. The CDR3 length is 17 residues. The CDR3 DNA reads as TGTGCCAGCAGCCAAGAAGGCAGGGGGCTTACTGGAAACACCATATATTTT. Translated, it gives CASSQEGRGLTGNTIYF.

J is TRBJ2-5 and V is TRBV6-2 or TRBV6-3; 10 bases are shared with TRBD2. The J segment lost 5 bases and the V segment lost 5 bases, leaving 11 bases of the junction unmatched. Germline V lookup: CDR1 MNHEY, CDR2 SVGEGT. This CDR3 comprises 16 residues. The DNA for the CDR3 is TGTGCCAGCAGTGGAGGACTAGCGGTTTCGCGTGAGACCCAGTACTTC. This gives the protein CASSGGLAVSRETQYF.

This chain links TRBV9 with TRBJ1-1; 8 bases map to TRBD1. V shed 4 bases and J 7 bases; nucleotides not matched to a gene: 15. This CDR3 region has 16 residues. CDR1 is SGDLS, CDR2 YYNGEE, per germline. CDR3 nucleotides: TGTGCCAGCAGCCCCCGTTTGACAGGGGTACTGGGTGAAGCTTTCTTT. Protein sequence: CASSPRLTGVLGEAFF.

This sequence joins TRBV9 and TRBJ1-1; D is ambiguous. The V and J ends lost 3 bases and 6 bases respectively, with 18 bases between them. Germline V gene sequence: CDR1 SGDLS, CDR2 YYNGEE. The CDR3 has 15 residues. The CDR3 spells CASSATSGQKAEAFF. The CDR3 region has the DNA TGTGCCAGCAGCGCCACCTCTGGGCAAAAAGCTGAAGCTTTCTTT.

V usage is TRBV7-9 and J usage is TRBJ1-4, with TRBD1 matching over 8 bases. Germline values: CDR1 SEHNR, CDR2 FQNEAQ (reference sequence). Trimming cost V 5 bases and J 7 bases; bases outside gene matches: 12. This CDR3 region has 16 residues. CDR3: CASSPPLRQGPEKLFF. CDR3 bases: TGTGCCAGCAGCCCACCCCTGAGACAGGGGCCTGAAAAACTGTTTTTT.

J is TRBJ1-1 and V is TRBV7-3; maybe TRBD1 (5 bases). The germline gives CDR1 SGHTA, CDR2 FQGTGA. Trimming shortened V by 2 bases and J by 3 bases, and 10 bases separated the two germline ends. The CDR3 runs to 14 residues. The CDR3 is CASSLGGLHTEAFF. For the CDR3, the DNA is TGTGCCAGCAGCTTAGGGGGGTTGCACACTGAAGCTTTCTTT.

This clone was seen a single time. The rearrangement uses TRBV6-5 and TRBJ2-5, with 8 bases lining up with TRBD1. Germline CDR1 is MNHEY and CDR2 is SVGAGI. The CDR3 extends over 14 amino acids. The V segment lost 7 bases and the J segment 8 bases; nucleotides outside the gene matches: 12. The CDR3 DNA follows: TGTGCCAGCACCATGATGACAGGGGAAGGAACCCAGTACTTC. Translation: CASTMMTGEGTQYF.

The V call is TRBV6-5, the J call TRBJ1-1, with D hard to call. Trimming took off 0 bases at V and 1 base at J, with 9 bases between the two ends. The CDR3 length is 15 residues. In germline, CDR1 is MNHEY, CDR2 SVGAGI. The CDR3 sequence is CASSYSPRSNTEAFF. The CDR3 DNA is TGTGCCAGCAGTTACTCGCCGCGTTCGAACACTGAAGCTTTCTTT.

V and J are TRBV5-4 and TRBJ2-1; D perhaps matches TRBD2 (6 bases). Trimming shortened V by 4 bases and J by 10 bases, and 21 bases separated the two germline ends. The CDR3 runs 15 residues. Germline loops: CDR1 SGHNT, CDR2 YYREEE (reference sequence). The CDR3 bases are TGTGCCAGCAGCGTGGAGCGGGCTCTGGACGAAGAGCAGTTCTTC. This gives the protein CASSVERALDEEQFF.

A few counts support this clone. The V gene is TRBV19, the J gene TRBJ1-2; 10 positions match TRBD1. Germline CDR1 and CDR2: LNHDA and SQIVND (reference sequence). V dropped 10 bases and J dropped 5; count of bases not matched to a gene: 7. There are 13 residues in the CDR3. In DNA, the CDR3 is TGTGCCACCGCCGGGACAGGGGTTTATGGCTACACCTTC. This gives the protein CATAGTGVYGYTF.